This T cell receptor beta chain was identified during a study of blood T cell repertoires in COVID-19. Study overall: Sites in the United States, Italy and Spain provided acute and convalescent COVID-19 samples. In each case, the material was cDNA or gDNA derived from T cells, B-cell-depleted T cells, or PBMCs.

Original data processing: Estimation of nucleated cell counts relied on the amplification of reference gene primers. Assay used: immunoSEQ multiplex PCR; TCRdb lists only in-frame clones, some missing. The V and J calls and clone size come from that table; D and trimming were worked out from the DNA. Among approximately 57,000 clones listed, around 80% were seen once. This CDR3 comprises 17 residues. The V segment lost 1 base and the J segment 2 bases; nucleotides outside the gene matches: 7. The germline gives CDR1 SGHDT, CDR2 YYEEEE. This clone was recorded once. This TCR was sampled from an elderly woman with acute or convalescent COVID-19. This sequence joins TRBV5-6 and TRBJ2-2; 8 bases agree with TRBD1. Sequenced: peripheral blood. The CDR3 region has the DNA TGTGCCAGCAGCTTGCTCGGGACAGGCTATAACACCGGGGAGCTGTTTTTT. Residues: CASSLLGTGYNTGELFF.